This is a list of T cell receptor beta chains from one sample in a study of blood T cell repertoires in COVID-19. Assay: immunoSEQ multiplex PCR; the TCRdb copy retains only in-frame clones and omits some. The profile covers 200,000 to 250,000 clones, with almost 85% appearing a single time and approximately 8.2% taken by the ten largest. The material sequenced was PBMCs or T cells enriched from blood (not recorded which). Every receptor here comes from a woman aged 45-59 years with acute COVID-19. Each CDR3 is given with its conserved first and last residue. The D gene is left open where the match is weak. Some rows mark clone size as missing; the rest say once, few, many or name a class of expanded clone.

J: TRBJ1-1; size: .; V: TRBV18; D: .; DNA: TGTGCCAGCTCACCGGATACGGGATACGACACTGAAGCTTTCTTT; CDR3: CASSPDTGYDTEAFF
J: TRBJ1-4; size: .; V: TRBV2; D: .; DNA: TGTGCCAGCAGGGCGACAGGAGCAACTAATGAAAAACTGTTTTTT; CDR3: CASRATGATNEKLFF
J: TRBJ2-2; size: .; V: TRBV30; D: .; DNA: TGTGCCTCCGTCGGACATTCCACCGGGGAGCTGTTTTTT; CDR3: CASVGHSTGELFF
J: TRBJ2-1; size: .; V: TRBV14; D: .; DNA: TGTGCCAGCAGCCCGGGGAGATATGAGCAGTTCTTC; CDR3: CASSPGRYEQFF
J: TRBJ2-1; size: .; V: TRBV7-2; D: TRBD2; DNA: TGTGCCAGCAGCTTAAAGGCGGGGGGGGGTCCTGAGCAGTTCTTC; CDR3: CASSLKAGGGPEQFF
J: TRBJ1-6; size: .; V: TRBV2; D: TRBD1; DNA: TGTGCCGGACAGGGGCGAGACTATAATTCACCCCTCCACTTT; CDR3: CAGQGRDYNSPLHF
J: TRBJ2-1; size: .; V: TRBV11-3; D: .; DNA: TGTGCCAGCAGCTTAGCTCCTGGGGCCAATGAGCAGTTCTTC; CDR3: CASSLAPGANEQFF
J: TRBJ2-7; size: .; V: TRBV28; D: TRBD1; DNA: TGTGCCAGCAGTTCGACAGGGACGCCTGTACGAAAGCAGTACTTC; CDR3: CASSSTGTPVRKQYF
J: TRBJ2-7; size: once; V: TRBV15; D: .; DNA: TGTGCCACCAGCAGAGATAGGGGTTTTCTAAGCGAGCAGTACTTC; CDR3: CATSRDRGFLSEQYF
J: TRBJ2-2; size: .; V: TRBV30; D: .; DNA: TGTGCCTGGTTAAAGCCGAACACCGGGGAGCTGTTTTTT; CDR3: CAWLKPNTGELFF
J: TRBJ1-5; size: once; V: TRBV19; D: .; DNA: TGTGCCAGTAGCCCTGGGCCTCAAAATCAGCCCCAGCATTTT; CDR3: CASSPGPQNQPQHF
J: TRBJ1-3; size: .; V: TRBV7-6; D: .; DNA: TGTGCCAGCAGCTTAGCGCTAACGGGCTCTGGAAACACCATATATTTT; CDR3: CASSLALTGSGNTIYF
J: TRBJ1-2; size: .; V: TRBV3-1/TRBV3-2; D: .; DNA: TGTGCCAGCAGCCCCGGGCAGGGCCTCGCCTACACCTTC; CDR3: CASSPGQGLAYTF
J: TRBJ1-4; size: .; V: TRBV19; D: .; DNA: TGTGCCAGTAGTCCACTGGGCAGGAAAACAACTAATGAAAAACTGTTTTTT; CDR3: CASSPLGRKTTNEKLFF
J: TRBJ1-5; size: .; V: TRBV5-6; D: .; DNA: TGTGCCAGCAGCTTGTTACAAAATCAGCCCCAGCATTTT; CDR3: CASSLLQNQPQHF
J: TRBJ2-3; size: .; V: TRBV12-3/TRBV12-4; D: .; DNA: TGTGCCAGCAGTTCGCGTGCGGATACGCAGTATTTT; CDR3: CASSSRADTQYF
J: TRBJ1-5; size: .; V: TRBV6-5; D: .; DNA: TGTGCCAGCAGTTACTCTCGGACAGGCAATCAGCCCCAGCATTTT; CDR3: CASSYSRTGNQPQHF
J: TRBJ2-1; size: .; V: TRBV25-1; D: .; DNA: TGTGCCAGCAGTGAAAAGACAGTCATAGGGTCCTACAATGAGCAGTTCTTC; CDR3: CASSEKTVIGSYNEQFF
J: TRBJ1-1; size: .; V: TRBV25-1; D: .; DNA: TGTGCCAGCTCTGATGACAAGAACACTGAAGCTTTCTTT; CDR3: CASSDDKNTEAFF